Listed below are T cell receptor beta chains from one sample, sequenced in a study of regulatory T cells in long-lasting Graves disease. MiXCR, run by TCRdb on the multiplex PCR reads, gives a single entry per CDR3 protein. The data show some 230,000 distinct CDR3 sequences, about 16% seen once. Sequences were derived from peripheral blood mononuclear cells (PBMCs), sampled at new diagnosis, from a patient treated with antithyroid drugs. These receptor sequences come from a female donor with Graves disease. CDR3s include the opening cysteine and the closing phenylalanine or tryptophan. The order of the fields is clone size, D gene, J gene, V gene, CDR3 protein, CDR3 DNA. The D gene is left open where the match is weak. Some rows have no size entry. The others give once, few or many, or a class for an expanded clone.

>many|-|TRBJ1-1|TRBV20-1
CSARQGVGTEAFF
TGCAGTGCTAGACAGGGCGTCGGGACTGAAGCTTTCTTT
>many|TRBD2|TRBJ2-1|TRBV10-3
CAIQSPGTSSHNEQFF
TGTGCCATCCAAAGCCCCGGGACTAGCAGCCACAATGAGCAGTTCTTC
>-|TRBD1|TRBJ2-5|TRBV2
CASMLGTGGGETQYF
TGTGCCAGCATGCTCGGGACAGGGGGTGGTGAGACCCAGTACTTC
>many|-|TRBJ2-5|TRBV12-3/TRBV12-4
CASSSNKGKETQCF
TGTGCCAGCAGTTCTAATAAGGGGAAGGAGACCCAGTGCTTC
>-|TRBD2|TRBJ2-7|TRBV20-1
CSASGGLADTDEQYF
TGCAGTGCTAGTGGCGGACTAGCGGATACGGACGAGCAGTACTTC
>many|-|TRBJ2-3|TRBV20-1
CSATRRTADTQYF
TGCAGTGCTACCCGAAGAACTGCAGATACGCAGTATTTT
>many|-|TRBJ1-3|TRBV12-5
CASRRGNGNTIYF
TGTGCTAGTAGGAGGGGTAATGGAAACACCATATATTTT
>many|-|TRBJ2-2|TRBV7-9
CASSSLVTNTGELFF
TGTGCCAGCAGCTCCCTCGTCACTAACACCGGGGAGCTGTTTTTT
>many|-|TRBJ2-3|TRBV19
CASSPPLGPIADTQYF
TGTGCCAGTAGTCCCCCCCTTGGACCGATCGCAGATACGCAGTATTTT
>many|-|TRBJ2-1|TRBV24-1
CATSDGAYNEQFF
TGTGCCACCAGTGACGGGGCTTACAATGAGCAGTTCTTC
>few|-|TRBJ2-2|TRBV16
CASSQLRAGELFF
TGTGCCAGCAGCCAATTAAGGGCCGGGGAGCTGTTTTTT